The 16 T cell receptor beta chains reported below all come from one sample, sequenced in a study of cytomegalovirus exposure and HLA in healthy donors. Clones were sequenced by immunoSEQ multiplex PCR, and TCRdb holds only the in-frame ones, with some missing. The sample includes under 150,000 clones, about 91% of them seen just once. The sample consisted of PBMCs. These receptors originate from a woman under 30 in good health and CMV-seropositive.

The chain carries TRBV6-5 and TRBJ1-2; 7 nucleotides match TRBD1. CDR1 is MNHEY, CDR2 SVGAGI, per germline. V trimming: 6 bases; J trimming: 0 bases; junction bases outside the gene matches: 4. The CDR3 contains 14 residues. CDR3 nucleotide sequence: TGTGCCAGCAGCTCAGGGGGATCTAACTATGGCTACACCTTC. The encoded protein is CASSSGGSNYGYTF.

This clone was picked up one time. CDR3 protein: CASSLRDSLYEQYF. For the CDR3, the DNA is TGTGCCAGCAGCCTCCGGGACTCCCTATACGAGCAGTACTTC. The V call is TRBV7-2, the J call TRBJ2-7; D is perhaps TRBD2 (6 bases). The germline gives CDR1 SGHTA, CDR2 FQGNSA. V dropped 5 bases and J dropped 4 bases, with 15 bases sitting between them. There are 14 residues in the CDR3.

The V gene is TRBV19, the J gene TRBJ2-6; D remains ambiguous. Per germline, CDR1 LNHDA and CDR2 SQIVND (reference sequence). This CDR3 region has 16 residues. V lost 5 bases and J 1 base, leaving 12 bases between the germline ends. The CDR3 is CASSAGRVSGANVLTF. CDR3 coding DNA: TGTGCCAGTAGTGCCGGCCGGGTTTCTGGGGCCAACGTCCTGACTTTC.

This chain links TRBV6-1 with TRBJ2-7, with 9 bases fitting TRBD1. The CDR3 sequence is 15 residues long. Trimming removed 3 bases from V and 3 bases from J; junction bases left unmatched: 6. CDR1 and CDR2 (germline): MNHNS, SASEGT. The CDR3 nucleotides read TGTGCCAGCAGTGATCGGGACAGGGTCGACTACGAGCAGTACTTC. Protein sequence: CASSDRDRVDYEQYF.

The rearrangement links TRBV6-4 to TRBJ1-4; 7 bases are shared with TRBD1. Losses at the gene ends were 7 bases for V and 0 bases for J; bases not matched to a gene: 17. Germline CDR1 reads MRHNA; CDR2 reads SNTAGT. The CDR3 loop spans 19 amino acids. The CDR3 here is CASTRSRDSGFATNEKLFF. The CDR3 DNA sequence: TGTGCCAGCACCAGATCCCGGGACAGCGGGTTTGCAACTAATGAAAAACTGTTTTTT.

About this clone: Since a much larger clone is just one base distant, this may be a read error. The rearrangement uses TRBV6-1 and TRBJ2-7; 9 bases line up with TRBD2. V shed 0 bases and J 0 bases; nucleotides not matched to a gene: 0. Germline CDR1 MNHNS, CDR2 SASEGT. The CDR3 has 15 amino acids. The CDR3 protein is CASSEATSGSYEQYF. In DNA, the CDR3 is TGTGCCAGCAGTGAAGCGACTAGCGGCTCCTACGAGCAGTACTTC.

This chain joins TRBV27 and TRBJ1-3; 8 positions agree with TRBD1. CDR3 length: 15 amino acids. Germline lookup yields CDR1 MNHEY and CDR2 SMNVEV (reference sequence). Unmatched junction bases numbered 3, after V lost 5 bases and J lost 0 bases. CDR3 protein: CASSRTGLSGNTIYF. The CDR3 nucleotides are TGTGCCAGCAGTAGGACAGGGCTCTCTGGAAACACCATATATTTT.

The J gene is TRBJ2-1, the V gene TRBV6-7; no firm D call. TRBV6-7 is placed among ORFs of uncertain function. Trimming left V 0 bases short and J 9 bases short, with 18 bases between. The CDR3 totals 16 residues. CDR3 sequence: CASSYSNERSCGEQFF. The CDR3 DNA follows: TGTGCCAGCAGTTACTCGAACGAGAGGTCATGCGGTGAGCAGTTCTTC.

The V and J genes are TRBV2 and TRBJ2-7; TRBD1 aligns across 9 bases. The V segment lost 4 bases and the J segment 9 bases; nucleotides outside the gene matches: 7. This CDR3 contains 13 residues. Germline V gene lookup returns CDR1 SNHLY and CDR2 FYNNEI. The CDR3 loop reads CASSGDRVIRQYF. In DNA form, the CDR3 reads TGTGCCAGCAGTGGGGACAGGGTCATACGGCAGTACTTC.

Only a few counts were recorded for this clone. This chain connects TRBV5-4 to TRBJ1-6, with a weak D call TRBD1 (6 bases). The CDR3 spans 16 residues. The V gene lost 5 bases and the J gene lost 9 bases, with 21 bases spanning the gap. In germline, CDR1 is SGHNT, CDR2 YYREEE (reference sequence). The DNA for the CDR3 is TGTGCCAGCAGGGACCGGAGGGGGGGCCTTAGTTCACCCCTCCACTTT. Its translation: CASRDRRGGLSSPLHF.

This rearrangement joins TRBV7-9 to TRBJ1-4; 7 bases line up with TRBD1. In germline, CDR1 is SEHNR, CDR2 FQNEAQ (reference sequence). The CDR3 contains 14 residues. V gave up 5 bases and J gave up 8 bases; unmatched junction bases: 8. The CDR3 DNA is TGTGCCAGCAGCCGGAGCGGACAGGAAGAAAAACTGTTTTTT. It specifies CASSRSGQEEKLFF.

The chain uses TRBV2 and TRBJ2-1; 12 nucleotides agree with TRBD1. The CDR3 has 13 amino acids. J gave up 7 bases and V 6 bases, and 1 base lay outside the gene matches. The germline V gene has CDR1 SNHLY and CDR2 FYNNEI. The CDR3 region has the DNA TGTGCCAGCAGGGGACAGGGGGCTAATGAGCAGTTCTTC. Translating it yields CASRGQGANEQFF.

The V gene is TRBV5-1, the J gene TRBJ2-2, with 7 positions matching TRBD1. Per germline, CDR1 SGHRS and CDR2 YFSETQ. The CDR3 consists of 18 residues. V gave up 0 bases and J gave up 2 bases; unmatched junction bases: 10. The CDR3 reads CASSLGPTGQRNTGELFF. The CDR3 bases are TGCGCCAGCAGCTTGGGACCAACGGGACAGCGAAACACCGGGGAGCTGTTTTTT.

The chain carries TRBV27 and TRBJ1-2; D is uncertain. This CDR3 spans 13 amino acids. CDR1 is MNHEY, CDR2 SMNVEV, per germline (reference sequence). V was clipped by 2 bases and J by 1 base, with 5 bases between them. This chain's CDR3 is CASSLKSNYGYTF. The CDR3 DNA sequence: TGTGCCAGCAGTTTAAAGAGTAACTATGGCTACACCTTC.

With respect to this clone: One junction end disagrees with the germline gene, perhaps due to a read error. V usage is TRBV4-2 and J usage is TRBJ1-2, with no clear D. The CDR3 contains 15 residues. CDR1 is LGHNA, CDR2 YNFKEQ, per germline. CDR3 residues: CASTQSGSVYGGYTF. CDR3 bases: TGTGCCAGCACCCAATCCGGTAGCGTCTATGGAGGCTACACCTTC.

This chain joins TRBV5-4 and TRBJ2-1; a possible D gene is TRBD1 (6 bases). The V end lost 5 bases, the J end lost 9 bases, and 15 bases lay between the germline ends. Germline values: CDR1 SGHNT, CDR2 YYREEE (reference sequence). The CDR3 has 13 amino acids. The CDR3 DNA sequence: TGTGCCAGCAGGCCCCCTACAGGGATTGAGCAGTTCTTC. It yields the protein CASRPPTGIEQFF.